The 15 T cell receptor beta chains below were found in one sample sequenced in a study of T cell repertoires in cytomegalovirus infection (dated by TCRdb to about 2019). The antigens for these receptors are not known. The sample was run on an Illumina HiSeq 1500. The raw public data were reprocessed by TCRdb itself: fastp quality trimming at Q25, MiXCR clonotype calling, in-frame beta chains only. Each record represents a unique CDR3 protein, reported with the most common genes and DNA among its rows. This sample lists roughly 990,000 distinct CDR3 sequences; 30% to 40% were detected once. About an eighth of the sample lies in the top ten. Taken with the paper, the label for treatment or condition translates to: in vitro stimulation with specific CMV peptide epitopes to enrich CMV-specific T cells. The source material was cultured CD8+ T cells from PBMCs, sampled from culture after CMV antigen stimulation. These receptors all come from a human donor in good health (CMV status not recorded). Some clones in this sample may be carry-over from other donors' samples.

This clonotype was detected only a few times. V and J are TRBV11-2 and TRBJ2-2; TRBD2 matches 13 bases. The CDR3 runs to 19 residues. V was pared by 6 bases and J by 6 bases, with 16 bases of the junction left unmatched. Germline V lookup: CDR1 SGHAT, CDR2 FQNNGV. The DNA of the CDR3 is TGTGCCAGCAGGGCCCCGGGGGTTACTAGCGGGGGGGCTGCCGGGGAGCTGTTTTTT. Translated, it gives CASRAPGVTSGGAAGELFF.

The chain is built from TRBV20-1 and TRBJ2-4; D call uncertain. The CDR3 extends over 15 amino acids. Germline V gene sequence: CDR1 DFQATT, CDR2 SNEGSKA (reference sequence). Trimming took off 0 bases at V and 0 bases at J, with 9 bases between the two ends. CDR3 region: CSARDAGIAKNIQYF. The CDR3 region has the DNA TGCAGTGCTAGAGATGCTGGAATAGCCAAAAACATTCAGTACTTC.

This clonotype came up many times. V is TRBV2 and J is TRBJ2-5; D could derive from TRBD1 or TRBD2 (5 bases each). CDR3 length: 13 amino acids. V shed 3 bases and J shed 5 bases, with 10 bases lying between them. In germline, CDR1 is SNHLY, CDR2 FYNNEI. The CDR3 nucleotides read TGTGCCAGCAGTGAGAGGTGGGGGGAGACCCAGTACTTC. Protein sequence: CASSERWGETQYF.

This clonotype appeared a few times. In nucleotides, the CDR3 is TGTGCCAGCAGTTACCGACAGGGCTCCTATGGCTACACCTTC. Protein product: CASSYRQGSYGYTF. This rearrangement joins TRBV6-1 to TRBJ1-2; TRBD1 matches at 7 bases. Unmatched junction bases numbered 7, after V lost 5 bases and J lost 4 bases. The CDR3 runs 14 residues. Germline V gene lookup returns CDR1 MNHNS and CDR2 SASEGT.

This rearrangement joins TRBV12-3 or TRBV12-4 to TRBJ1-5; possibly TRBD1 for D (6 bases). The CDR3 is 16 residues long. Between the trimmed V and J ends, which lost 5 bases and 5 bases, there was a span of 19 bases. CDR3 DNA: TGTGCCAGCAGTACCTTGGACAGTCGTGAGGATCAGCCCCAGCATTTT. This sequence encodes CASSTLDSREDQPQHF.

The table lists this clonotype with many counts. CDR3 in amino acids: CASGFPLADNEQFF. The CDR3 DNA follows: TGTGCTAGTGGTTTCCCGCTAGCGGACAATGAGCAGTTCTTC. The chain is built from TRBV12-5 and TRBJ2-1; 7 nucleotides match TRBD2. From germline, CDR1 is LGHNT and CDR2 FRNRAP. This CDR3 is built from 14 residues. J gave up 5 bases and V 3 bases, and 4 bases lay outside the gene matches.

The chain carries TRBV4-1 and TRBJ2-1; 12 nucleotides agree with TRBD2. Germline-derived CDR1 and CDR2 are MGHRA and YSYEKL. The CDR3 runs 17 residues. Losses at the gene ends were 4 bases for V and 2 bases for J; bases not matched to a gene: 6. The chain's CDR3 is CASSPSGLAGTYNEQFF. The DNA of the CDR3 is TGCGCCAGCAGCCCTTCCGGACTAGCGGGGACCTACAATGAGCAGTTCTTC.

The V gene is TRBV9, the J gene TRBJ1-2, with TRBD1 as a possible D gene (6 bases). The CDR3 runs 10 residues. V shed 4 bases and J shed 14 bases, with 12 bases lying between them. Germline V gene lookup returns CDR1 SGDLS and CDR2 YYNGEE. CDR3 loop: CASSPGTLTF. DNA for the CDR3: TGTGCCAGCAGCCCCGGGACACTTACCTTC.

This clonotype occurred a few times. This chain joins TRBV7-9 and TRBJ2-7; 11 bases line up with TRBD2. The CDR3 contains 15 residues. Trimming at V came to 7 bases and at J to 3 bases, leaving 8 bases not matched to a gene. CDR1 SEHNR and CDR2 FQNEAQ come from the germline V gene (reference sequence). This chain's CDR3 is CASIDPSGGSYEQYF. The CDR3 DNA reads TGTGCCAGCATCGACCCTAGCGGGGGGAGCTACGAGCAGTACTTC.

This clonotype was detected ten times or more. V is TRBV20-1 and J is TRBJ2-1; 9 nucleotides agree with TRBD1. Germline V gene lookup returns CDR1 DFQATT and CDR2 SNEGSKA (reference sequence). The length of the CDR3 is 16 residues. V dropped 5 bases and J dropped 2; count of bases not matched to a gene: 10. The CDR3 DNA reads TGCAGTGCTCAATCCCCCGGGACAGGGACCTACAATGAGCAGTTCTTC. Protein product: CSAQSPGTGTYNEQFF.

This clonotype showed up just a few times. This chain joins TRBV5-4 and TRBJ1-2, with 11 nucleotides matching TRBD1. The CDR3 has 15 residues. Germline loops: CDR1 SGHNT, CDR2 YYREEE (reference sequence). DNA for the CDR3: TGTGTCACAGCAGGGACAGGGGGGAAGAGCTATGGCTACACCTTC. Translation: CVTAGTGGKSYGYTF.

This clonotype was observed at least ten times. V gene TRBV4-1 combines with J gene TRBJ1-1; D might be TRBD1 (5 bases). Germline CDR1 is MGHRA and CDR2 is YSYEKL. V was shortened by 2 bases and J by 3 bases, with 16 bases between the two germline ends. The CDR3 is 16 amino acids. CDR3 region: CASSQRPSVGDTEAFF. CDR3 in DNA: TGCGCCAGCAGCCAAAGACCCAGCGTGGGGGACACTGAAGCTTTCTTT.

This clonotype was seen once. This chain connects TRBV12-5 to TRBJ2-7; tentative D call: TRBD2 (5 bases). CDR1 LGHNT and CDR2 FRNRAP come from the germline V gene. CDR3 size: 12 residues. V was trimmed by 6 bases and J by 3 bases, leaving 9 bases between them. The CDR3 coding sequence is TGTGCTAGTGGGACTATCTTCTACGAGCAGTACTTC. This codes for CASGTIFYEQYF.

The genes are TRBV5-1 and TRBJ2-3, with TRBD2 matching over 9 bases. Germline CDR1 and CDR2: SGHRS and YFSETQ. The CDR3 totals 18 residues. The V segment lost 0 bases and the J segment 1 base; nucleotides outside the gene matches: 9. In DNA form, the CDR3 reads TGCGCCAGCAGCTTGGAGGGCCTAGCGGGGCTACGCACAGATACGCAGTATTTT. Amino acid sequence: CASSLEGLAGLRTDTQYF.

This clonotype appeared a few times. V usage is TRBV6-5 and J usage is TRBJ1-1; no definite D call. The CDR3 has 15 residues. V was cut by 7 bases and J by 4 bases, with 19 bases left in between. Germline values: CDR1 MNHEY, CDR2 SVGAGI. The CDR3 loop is CASTPGRPGATEAFF. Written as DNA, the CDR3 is TGTGCCAGCACCCCCGGGCGGCCCGGCGCCACTGAAGCTTTCTTT.